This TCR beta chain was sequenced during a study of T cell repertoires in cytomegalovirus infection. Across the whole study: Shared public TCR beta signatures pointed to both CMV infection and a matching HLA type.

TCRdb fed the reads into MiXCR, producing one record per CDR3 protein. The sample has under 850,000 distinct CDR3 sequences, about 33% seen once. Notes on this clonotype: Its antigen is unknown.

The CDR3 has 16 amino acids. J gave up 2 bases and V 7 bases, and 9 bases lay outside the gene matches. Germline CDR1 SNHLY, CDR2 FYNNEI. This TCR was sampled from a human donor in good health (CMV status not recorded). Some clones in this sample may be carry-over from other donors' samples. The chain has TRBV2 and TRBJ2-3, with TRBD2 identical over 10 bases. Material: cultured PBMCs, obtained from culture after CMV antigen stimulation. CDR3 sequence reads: CASTRLAGGNTDTQYF. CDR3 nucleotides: TGTGCCAGCACCCGATTAGCGGGGGGAAACACAGATACGCAGTATTTT. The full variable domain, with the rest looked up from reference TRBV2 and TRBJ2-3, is EPEVTQTPSHQVTQMGQEVILRCVPISNHLYFYWYRQILGQKVEFLVSFYNNEISEKSEIFDDQFSVERPDGSNFTLKIRSTKLEDSAMYFCASTRLAGGNTDTQYFGPGTRLTVL.